A single sample gave rise to the 14 T cell receptor beta chains below, sequenced in a study of Ad26.COV2.S vaccination and SARS-CoV-2 variants. Libraries were prepared by immunoSEQ multiplex PCR; TCRdb keeps only in-frame clonotypes and omits some of them. The sample lists hundreds of thousands of clones; 75% to 95% were seen once. Treatment meaning: approximately 18 received Ad26.COV2.S at low or high dose, single or two shots; about 5 received placebo; per-sample allocation not given. All samples were drawn on day 63, counting from the first vaccine or placebo injection. Sample: peripheral blood, taken in a trial of Ad26.COV2.S vaccine versus placebo. Every receptor here comes from a person aged 18-60 years who received the Ad26.COV2.S COVID-19 vaccine or a placebo.

V usage is TRBV10-2 and J usage is TRBJ2-5; 7 bases match TRBD2. This CDR3 comprises 15 residues. With V trimmed by 1 base and J by 8 bases, 10 bases remained unmatched. Germline CDR1 WSHSY, CDR2 SAAADI. Written as DNA, the CDR3 is TGCGCCAGCAGTGAGTTCCCGGGAAGCGGGATTACCCAGTACTTC. Protein sequence: CASSEFPGSGITQYF.

In this sample, this clone turned up once. V is TRBV24-1 and J is TRBJ2-5, with TRBD1 as a possible D gene (6 bases). From germline, CDR1 is KGHDR and CDR2 SFDVKD. The CDR3 totals 14 residues. Trimming removed 3 bases from V and 5 bases from J, with 12 bases in between. Here the CDR3 DNA reads TGTGCCACCAGTGATGCACAGGGTTCGGAGACCCAGTACTTC. Its translation is CATSDAQGSETQYF.

The chain carries TRBV6-5 and TRBJ1-1, with D unresolved. In germline, CDR1 is MNHEY, CDR2 SVGAGI. This CDR3 is built from 13 residues. V was clipped by 8 bases and J by 3 bases, with 13 bases between them. The CDR3 is CASLGVGDTEAFF. Here the CDR3 DNA reads TGTGCCAGCCTCGGTGTGGGCGACACTGAAGCTTTCTTT.

The gene calls are TRBV14 and TRBJ2-4, with D perhaps matching TRBD1 (6 bases). V was pared by 3 bases and J by 0 bases, with 18 bases between. Germline CDR1 and CDR2: SGHDN and FVKESK. This CDR3 has 18 amino acids. CDR3 in amino acids: CASSQADDGTLAKNIQYF. The CDR3 DNA reads as TGTGCCAGCAGCCAGGCAGATGACGGGACATTAGCCAAAAACATTCAGTACTTC.

This chain joins TRBV4-1 and TRBJ1-1, with a possible D match to TRBD1 (5 bases). This CDR3 region has 15 residues. Trimming removed 4 bases at V and 10 bases at J, with 22 bases between. Per the germline V gene, CDR1 is MGHRA and CDR2 is YSYEKL. CDR3: CASSLGTWGGSGAFF. The CDR3, as DNA: TGCGCCAGCAGCCTAGGGACTTGGGGGGGGTCTGGAGCTTTCTTT.

The chain employs TRBV4-1 and TRBJ2-7; 9 bases agree with TRBD2. CDR3 size: 15 residues. CDR1 is MGHRA, CDR2 YSYEKL, per germline. The V gene end was trimmed by 4 bases and the J gene end by 4 bases; junction bases not matched to a gene: 8. CDR3: CASSPNKGLAYEQYF. The CDR3 DNA follows: TGCGCCAGCAGCCCAAATAAGGGACTAGCATACGAGCAGTACTTC.

The table lists this clone with a count of one. V and J are TRBV29-1 and TRBJ2-7, with TRBD1 matching 9 bases. Germline V gene data show CDR1 as SQVTM and CDR2 as ANQGSEA. V shed 4 bases and J 3 bases; nucleotides not matched to a gene: 7. This CDR3 spans 14 amino acids. The CDR3 spells CSVGGGTGNYEQYF. CDR3 in DNA: TGCAGCGTTGGTGGCGGGACAGGGAACTACGAGCAGTACTTC.

This sequence joins TRBV6-2 or TRBV6-3 and TRBJ1-1, with D tentatively TRBD1 (5 bases). Germline V CDR1 and CDR2: MNHEY, SVGEGT. Between the trimmed V and J ends, which lost 6 bases and 1 base, there was a span of 12 bases. The CDR3 consists of 14 residues. CDR3 amino acids: CASSPQAPNTEAFF. The CDR3 DNA is TGTGCCAGCAGCCCACAGGCCCCGAACACTGAAGCTTTCTTT.

This chain connects TRBV4-1 to TRBJ1-4; perhaps TRBD1 as D (5 bases). The length of the CDR3 is 13 residues. Germline V gene sequence: CDR1 MGHRA, CDR2 YSYEKL. Trimming stripped 1 base from V and 8 bases from J, with 8 bases between. The CDR3 coding sequence is TGCGCCAGCAGCCAAGTCCGGGGGGAAAAACTGTTTTTT. Translation gives CASSQVRGEKLFF.

Points on this clone: The same CDR3 is also encoded by other DNA sequences in this sample. The chain carries TRBV7-9 and TRBJ1-1, with D unclear. Germline lookup yields CDR1 SEHNR and CDR2 FQNEAQ (reference sequence). V was clipped by 0 bases and J by 5 bases, with 4 bases between them. This CDR3 contains 12 residues. The DNA of the CDR3 is TGTGCCAGCAGCTTAGCAGGGACTGAAGCTTTCTTT. Translating gives CASSLAGTEAFF.

The V call is TRBV10-3, the J call TRBJ2-5; 7 positions agree with TRBD1. Germline values: CDR1 ENHRY, CDR2 SYGVKD. V lost 6 bases, J lost 5 bases, and 9 bases stayed unmatched. The CDR3 runs to 14 residues. CDR3 nucleotides: TGTGCCATCAGGAGACAGGGCGGCCACGAGACCCAGTACTTC. Translated: CAIRRQGGHETQYF.

This sequence joins TRBV9 and TRBJ2-7; 8 bases align to TRBD1. This CDR3 contains 14 residues. Germline CDR1 is SGDLS and CDR2 is YYNGEE. V dropped 2 bases and J dropped 7; count of bases not matched to a gene: 8. The CDR3 bases are TGTGCCAGCAGCGTCAGCCAGGGGGCGCGGGAGCAGTACTTC. As protein: CASSVSQGAREQYF.

V gene TRBV14 combines with J gene TRBJ1-5; D call uncertain. V shed 4 bases and J shed 4 bases, with 8 bases lying between them. The CDR3 runs 13 residues. Germline assignment: CDR1 SGHDN and CDR2 FVKESK. CDR3 sequence: CASSRALNQPQHF. CDR3 nucleotides: TGTGCCAGCAGCCGAGCGCTAAATCAGCCCCAGCATTTT. The whole variable domain, remainder taken from reference TRBV14 and TRBJ1-5, is EAGVTQFPSHSVIEKGQTVTLRCDPISGHDNLYWYRRVMGKEIKFLLHFVKESKQDESGMPNNRFLAERTGGTYSTLKVQPAELEDSGVYFCASSRALNQPQHFGDGTRLSIL.

The sample holds many counts of this clone. The chain has TRBV10-2 and TRBJ1-6, with a possible D match to TRBD1 (6 bases). Trimming took off 4 bases at V and 10 bases at J, with 14 bases between the two ends. The CDR3 is 14 amino acids. Germline V lookup: CDR1 WSHSY, CDR2 SAAADI. The CDR3 DNA follows: TGCGCCAGCAGTGTGGGAGGGGGGGAATCACCCCTCCACTTT. Translated, it gives CASSVGGGESPLHF.